Shown below are 21 T cell receptor beta chains from a single sample sequenced in a study of beta chain features in type 1 diabetes. Since all of the isolated RNA was reverse transcribed, expressed TCRB transcripts were what got sequenced. TCRdb keeps only in-frame clones here, not all; method: immunoSEQ multiplex PCR. The data show over 200,000 clones, with about 11% seen just once and more than 0.015% held by the top ten. Study-wide results and caveats: Type 1 diabetes patients had TCRB CDR3s that were shorter (moderately but significantly so) in all four CD4+ subsets.

Their target antigens are unknown. The sample comprised naive CD4+ T cells from blood. The origin of the receptors is a man aged 25-45 years with type 1 diabetes.

V gene TRBV6-6 combines with J gene TRBJ2-3, with 10 bases that match TRBD2. The CDR3 has 16 residues. Germline assignment: CDR1 MNHNY and CDR2 SVGAGI (reference sequence). With V trimmed by 4 bases and J by 0 bases, 4 bases remained unmatched. The CDR3 is CASSSTSGTSTDTQYF. The DNA for the CDR3 is TGTGCCAGCAGTTCCACTAGCGGGACCAGCACAGATACGCAGTATTTT.

V usage is TRBV29-1 and J usage is TRBJ2-5; perhaps TRBD1 as D (6 bases). The end of the DNA fits TRBJ2-7 better, so the J call may be wrong. Germline V lookup: CDR1 SQVTM, CDR2 ANQGSEA. The CDR3 has 12 amino acids. DNA for the CDR3: TGCAGCGTTGAAGACAGGGGTGGCGAGCAGTACTTC. Translation: CSVEDRGGEQYF.

This clone was seen only a few times. The gene calls are TRBV10-3 and TRBJ2-3; perhaps TRBD2 as D (5 bases). The CDR3 is 12 residues long. Germline lookup yields CDR1 ENHRY and CDR2 SYGVKD. The ends were cut back, 3 bases at V and 6 bases at J, with 7 bases in the middle. As DNA, the CDR3 is TGTGCCATCAGTGAAAGAGGGGATACGCAGTATTTT. It specifies CAISERGDTQYF.

The CDR3 region has the DNA TGTGCCAGCAGCTTAGATCTAATCGTGAACACTGAAGCTTTCTTT. As protein: CASSLDLIVNTEAFF. The chain employs TRBV7-9 and TRBJ1-1; the D is unclear. Germline CDR1 reads SEHNR; CDR2 reads FQNEAQ (reference sequence). The CDR3 sequence is 15 residues long. Trimming cost V 1 base and J 0 bases, with 9 bases left between them. Complete variable domain (other parts from reference TRBV7-9 and TRBJ1-1): DTGVSQNPRHKITKRGQNVTFRCDPISEHNRLYWYRQTLGQGPEFLTYFQNEAQLEKSRLLSDRFSAERPKGSFSTLEIQRTEQGDSAMYLCASSLDLIVNTEAFFGQGTRLTVV.

CDR3 DNA: TGTGCCAGCAGCGAAAGAGTGTACAATGAGCAGTTCTTC. This codes for CASSERVYNEQFF. The rearrangement joins TRBV9 to TRBJ2-1; no firm D call. Germline CDR1 SGDLS, CDR2 YYNGEE. This CDR3 region has 13 residues. V lost 3 bases to trimming and J lost 4 bases, with 8 bases between them.

The rearrangement uses TRBV7-2 and TRBJ1-5; D unclear. The V gene's germline CDR1 is SGHTA and CDR2 FQGNSA. This CDR3 has 13 amino acids. The ends were cut back, 5 bases at V and 7 bases at J, with 12 bases in the middle. The CDR3 nucleotides are TGTGCCAGCAGCCCCCCGGGGAACCAGCCCCAGCATTTT. Protein sequence: CASSPPGNQPQHF.

This rearrangement joins TRBV7-3 to TRBJ1-1; D possibly corresponds to TRBD1 (5 bases). V lost 8 bases to trimming and J lost 6 bases, with 16 bases between them. Germline V gene sequence: CDR1 SGHTA, CDR2 FQGTGA. The CDR3 totals 13 residues. CDR3 amino acids: CASGTGSHAEAFF. Here the CDR3 DNA reads TGTGCCAGCGGCACAGGTTCACACGCTGAAGCTTTCTTT. Full variable domain (rest looked up from reference TRBV7-3 and TRBJ1-1): GAGVSQTPSNKVTEKGKYVELRCDPISGHTALYWYRQSLGQGPEFLIYFQGTGAADDSGLPNDRFFAVRPEGSVSTLKIQRTERGDSAVYLCASGTGSHAEAFFGQGTRLTVV.

The chain recombines TRBV7-6 with TRBJ2-1, with 8 nucleotides matching TRBD1. V lost 2 bases and J lost 0; bases outside the gene matches: 9. The CDR3 totals 18 residues. Germline V gene data show CDR1 as SGHVS and CDR2 as FNYEAQ. CDR3 amino acids: CASSLNAGGTLSYNEQFF. The CDR3 bases are TGTGCCAGCAGCTTAAATGCAGGGGGCACCCTCTCCTACAATGAGCAGTTCTTC.

V is TRBV5-1 and J is TRBJ2-7, with 9 bases lining up with TRBD1. This CDR3 has 13 residues. CDR1 is SGHRS, CDR2 YFSETQ, per germline. J gave up 4 bases and V 6 bases, and 5 bases lay outside the gene matches. The CDR3 loop reads CASMGQGSYEQYF. The DNA for the CDR3 is TGCGCCAGCATGGGACAGGGCTCTTACGAGCAGTACTTC.

The V gene is TRBV7-3, the J gene TRBJ1-6; unclear D gene. V gave up 1 base and J gave up 13 bases, with 11 bases separating them. The germline V gene encodes CDR1 SGHTA and CDR2 FQGTGA. The CDR3 runs 13 residues. The CDR3 sequence: CASSLNQITPLHF. DNA for the CDR3: TGTGCCAGCAGCTTAAATCAAATAACTCCCCTCCACTTT.

The chain joins TRBV19 to TRBJ1-5, with D unclear. V lost 5 bases, J lost 2 bases, and 13 bases lay in between. CDR3 size: 15 residues. Germline V lookup: CDR1 LNHDA, CDR2 SQIVND (reference sequence). The DNA for the CDR3 is TGTGCCAGTAGTGGGCCCCGAGTTGGCAATCAGCCCCAGCATTTT. Translation: CASSGPRVGNQPQHF.

CDR3 nucleotide sequence: TGCGCCAGCAGTGAGTTGGCGGGAACTGAAGCTTTCTTT. Residues: CASSELAGTEAFF. V and J are TRBV10-2 and TRBJ1-1; D unclear. Trimming pared 1 base from V and 5 bases from J, leaving 8 bases between. The CDR3 runs 13 residues. Germline values: CDR1 WSHSY, CDR2 SAAADI.

This clone occurred a few times. The chain uses TRBV7-2 and TRBJ2-7; 8 bases align to TRBD1. This CDR3 is 15 amino acids long. Germline assignment: CDR1 SGHTA and CDR2 FQGNSA. V lost 2 bases, J lost 7 bases, and 10 bases stayed unmatched. In DNA, the CDR3 is TGTGCCAGCAGCTTAATTGGGCAGGGGGCGAAAGAGCAGTACTTC. Its protein is CASSLIGQGAKEQYF.

V is TRBV25-1 and J is TRBJ1-6; no firm D call. Germline V gives CDR1 MGHDK, CDR2 SYGVNS. The ends were cut back, 1 base at V and 7 bases at J, with 5 bases in the middle. The CDR3 runs to 13 residues. DNA of the CDR3: TGTGCCAGCAGTGAATTGCAGAATTCACCCCTCCACTTT. This gives the protein CASSELQNSPLHF.

This clone was counted a few times. This sequence joins TRBV9 and TRBJ2-1, with D possibly TRBD2 on 6 matching bases. The CDR3 has 16 amino acids. Germline-derived CDR1 and CDR2 are SGDLS and YYNGEE. Trimming removed 1 base at V and 2 bases at J, with 13 bases between. The CDR3 DNA follows: TGTGCCAGCAGCGTATACGGCGGGGTTACCTACAATGAGCAGTTCTTC. This sequence encodes CASSVYGGVTYNEQFF.

In the case of this clone: Compared with germline, one end of the junction differs, possibly owing to a read error. This chain joins TRBV2 and TRBJ2-7; maybe TRBD1 (5 bases). The CDR3 is 12 residues long. The germline V gene has CDR1 SNHLY and CDR2 FYNNEI. CDR3 sequence (DNA): TGTGCCAGCAGGCTGGACGTATCAGGGCCTCAATTC. It encodes CASRLDVSGPQF.

V is TRBV7-9 and J is TRBJ1-4; no clear D gene. Deletions cut 3 bases from V and 8 bases from J, with 4 bases between. Looked up from germline, CDR1 is SEHNR and CDR2 is FQNEAQ (reference sequence). CDR3 length: 11 amino acids. Here the CDR3 reads CASSFSEKLFF. The CDR3 DNA sequence: TGTGCCAGCAGCTTTTCGGAAAAACTGTTTTTT.

The V call is TRBV30, the J call TRBJ2-7; D is possibly TRBD1 (6 bases). Germline loops: CDR1 GTSNPN, CDR2 SVGIG (reference sequence). This CDR3 is 11 amino acids long. Trimming removed 5 bases at V and 2 bases at J, with 7 bases between. The CDR3: CAWDRPYEQYF. For the CDR3, the DNA is TGTGCCTGGGACAGGCCCTACGAGCAGTACTTC.

As for this clone: This sample also contains other DNA sequences that code for the same CDR3. In nucleotides, the CDR3 is TGTGCCAGCAGCCAGGATCAGGGGTACGAGCAGTACTTC. Residues: CASSQDQGYEQYF. The chain joins TRBV4-2 to TRBJ2-7; D may be TRBD1 (6 bases). Germline lookup yields CDR1 LGHNA and CDR2 YNFKEQ. V lost 3 bases to trimming and J lost 4 bases, with 10 bases between them. CDR3 size: 13 residues.

V gene TRBV2 combines with J gene TRBJ2-5; TRBD2 is a possible D gene (5 bases). Trimming removed 4 bases at V and 2 bases at J, with 8 bases between. The CDR3 covers 13 residues. The V gene's germline CDR1 is SNHLY and CDR2 FYNNEI. The CDR3 here is CASSGAGQETQYF. CDR3 in DNA: TGTGCCAGCAGTGGGGCGGGTCAAGAGACCCAGTACTTC.

This clone has more than one count but fewer than ten. The chain uses TRBV5-1 and TRBJ2-7, with D possibly TRBD1 on 6 matching bases. Germline V CDR1 and CDR2: SGHRS, YFSETQ. CDR3 size: 15 residues. Trimming stripped 4 bases from V and 1 base from J, with 15 bases between. CDR3 coding DNA: TGCGCCAGCAGCCCCCCCGACAGGTTATCCTACGAGCAGTACTTC. Residues: CASSPPDRLSYEQYF.